Following are 32 T cell receptor beta chains from one sample sequenced in a study of cytomegalovirus exposure and HLA in healthy donors. It was with 60 Vbeta and 13 Jbeta primers that the PCR ran. Repertoires were generated with immunoSEQ multiplex PCR, while TCRdb's copy carries only in-frame clones and drops some. The data hold approximately 260,000 clones, with around 90% observed a single time. The sample comprised PBMCs. The source of these receptors is a girl aged 2 to 10 in good health and CMV-seronegative.

V and J are TRBV28 and TRBJ1-1; no reliable D call. CDR3 length equals 11 residues. Trimming left V 2 bases short and J 7 bases short, with 5 bases between. CDR1 is MDHEN, CDR2 SYDVKM, per germline. CDR3 sequence: CASSLGHEAFF. The CDR3 DNA reads as TGTGCCAGCAGTTTAGGGCATGAAGCTTTCTTT.

The chain uses TRBV29-1 and TRBJ2-1, with D unclear. This CDR3 has 10 residues. Deletions cut 2 bases from V and 9 bases from J, with 5 bases between. The germline gives CDR1 SQVTM, CDR2 ANQGSEA. The CDR3 loop reads CSVESPEQFF. CDR3 sequence (DNA): TGCAGCGTTGAATCTCCTGAGCAGTTCTTC.

The V call is TRBV4-1, the J call TRBJ2-7, with a possible D match to TRBD2 (7 bases). Germline loops: CDR1 MGHRA, CDR2 YSYEKL. CDR3 length equals 15 residues. Trimming stripped 1 base from V and 0 bases from J, with 10 bases between. DNA of the CDR3: TGCGCCAGCAGCCAAGCGCGGGGGCACTCCTACGAGCAGTACTTC. This gives the protein CASSQARGHSYEQYF.

This clone was observed a single time. This sequence joins TRBV27 and TRBJ1-2, with TRBD1 matching over 8 bases. The CDR3 is 14 residues long. CDR1 is MNHEY and CDR2 is SMNVEV in the germline V gene (reference sequence). The trim removed 6 bases at V and 0 bases at J, leaving 3 bases unmatched. CDR3 in amino acids: CASRKQGANYGYTF. The CDR3 DNA sequence: TGTGCCAGCAGAAAACAGGGGGCTAACTATGGCTACACCTTC.

The gene calls are TRBV5-1 and TRBJ1-2, with 9 bases matching TRBD1. Germline V lookup: CDR1 SGHRS, CDR2 YFSETQ. V was clipped by 0 bases and J by 4 bases; unmatched bases: 7. CDR3 length equals 16 residues. Here the CDR3 DNA reads TGCGCCAGCAGCTTGGACGGACAGGGGTCCGGCTATGGCTACACCTTC. Its protein product is CASSLDGQGSGYGYTF.

The V gene is TRBV10-1, the J gene TRBJ2-3, with 12 bases lining up with TRBD1. This CDR3 is built from 19 residues. Germline trimming cut 4 bases from V and 3 bases from J; bases unmatched to any gene: 14. CDR1 is WNHNN and CDR2 is SYGVQD in the germline V gene (reference sequence). For the CDR3, the DNA is TGCGCCAGCAGTGGACCACTACCGGGACAGGGGGCTTTAACAGATACGCAGTATTTT. It encodes CASSGPLPGQGALTDTQYF.

This clone showed up just a few times. The gene calls are TRBV6-6 and TRBJ1-1; possible D gene TRBD1, 5 bases. The CDR3 has 16 residues. CDR1 MNHNY and CDR2 SVGAGI come from the germline V gene (reference sequence). V dropped 6 bases and J dropped 0 bases, with 17 bases sitting between them. The CDR3 spells CASRGRDWKLNTEAFF. DNA for the CDR3: TGTGCCAGCAGGGGGAGGGACTGGAAATTGAACACTGAAGCTTTCTTT.

The V and J genes are TRBV2 and TRBJ1-2; D is undetermined. From germline, CDR1 is SNHLY and CDR2 FYNNEI. The V end was cut by 11 bases, the J end by 3 bases, with 16 bases between. The CDR3 length is 13 residues. The CDR3 sequence: CASKPPLDYGYTF. The CDR3 DNA follows: TGTGCCTCGAAGCCCCCTCTCGACTATGGCTACACCTTC.

This clone was seen just once. CDR3 nucleotide sequence: TGCGCCAGCAGCCCGCGGACAGGGAAGTACGAGCAGTACTTC. As protein: CASSPRTGKYEQYF. The chain combines TRBV4-1 with TRBJ2-7, with 8 bases that match TRBD1. Germline trimming cut 4 bases from V and 4 bases from J; bases unmatched to any gene: 6. The CDR3 spans 14 residues. Germline CDR1 reads MGHRA; CDR2 reads YSYEKL.

This clone was found once. As DNA, the CDR3 is TGCGCCAGCAGCCCGGCGACAGGGGGGATCACAGATACGCAGTATTTT. This sequence encodes CASSPATGGITDTQYF. The chain couples TRBV5-1 to TRBJ2-3; TRBD1 matches at 9 bases. The CDR3 spans 16 residues. The germline V gene has CDR1 SGHRS and CDR2 YFSETQ. V lost 4 bases and J lost 2; bases outside the gene matches: 8.

The gene calls are TRBV28 and TRBJ2-7; tentative D call: TRBD1 (6 bases). With 7 bases removed from V and 2 bases from J, the gap between germline ends came to 18 bases. CDR1 is MDHEN, CDR2 SYDVKM, per germline. This CDR3 spans 15 amino acids. The CDR3 nucleotides read TGTGCCAGCACCCCATGGCCGCAGGGGACCTACGAGCAGTACTTC. Encoded protein: CASTPWPQGTYEQYF.

This rearrangement joins TRBV10-1 to TRBJ2-2; the match to TRBD1 covers 9 bases. The CDR3 is made up of 15 amino acids. In germline, CDR1 is WNHNN, CDR2 SYGVQD (reference sequence). V trimming: 2 bases; J trimming: 7 bases; junction bases outside the gene matches: 5. The CDR3 DNA is TGCGCCAGCAGTGAGGGACAGGGGATAGTCGGGGAGCTGTTTTTT. Translated: CASSEGQGIVGELFF.

The rearrangement links TRBV2 to TRBJ2-3, with 9 bases fitting TRBD2. The CDR3 runs 14 residues. With 9 bases clipped from V and 4 bases from J, the junction kept 8 bases outside the gene matches. The germline V gene encodes CDR1 SNHLY and CDR2 FYNNEI. Written as DNA, the CDR3 is TGTGCCAGGCACGAGCGGGGGGAATCAGATACGCAGTATTTT. Protein sequence: CARHERGESDTQYF. The whole variable domain, filled in from reference TRBV2 and TRBJ2-3, reads EPEVTQTPSHQVTQMGQEVILRCVPISNHLYFYWYRQILGQKVEFLVSFYNNEISEKSEIFDDQFSVERPDGSNFTLKIRSTKLEDSAMYFCARHERGESDTQYFGPGTRLTVL.

The chain employs TRBV9 and TRBJ2-7, with 9 bases aligning to TRBD2. Trimming at V came to 3 bases and at J to 6 bases, leaving 10 bases not matched to a gene. CDR1 is SGDLS and CDR2 is YYNGEE in the germline V gene. This CDR3 has 15 amino acids. The CDR3 spells CASSDPAGGPGEQYF. As DNA, the CDR3 is TGTGCCAGCAGCGACCCCGCGGGAGGGCCAGGCGAGCAGTACTTC.

The J gene is TRBJ2-3, the V gene TRBV7-2; D is undetermined. Germline loops: CDR1 SGHTA, CDR2 FQGNSA. V gave up 2 bases and J gave up 4 bases, with 4 bases separating them. The CDR3 runs 12 residues. CDR3 nucleotide sequence: TGTGCCAGCAGCTTACTAGCAGATACGCAGTATTTT. Protein: CASSLLADTQYF.

CDR3 loop: CASSVSGTGYNEQFF. The CDR3 DNA sequence: TGTGCCAGCAGTGTCTCCGGGACAGGGTACAATGAGCAGTTCTTC. The chain carries TRBV6-5 and TRBJ2-1; TRBD1 matches at 9 bases. There are 15 residues in the CDR3. CDR1 is MNHEY and CDR2 is SVGAGI in the germline V gene. V lost 5 bases, J lost 4 bases, and 6 bases stayed unmatched.

The gene calls are TRBV5-4 and TRBJ2-3; D call uncertain. The CDR3 spans 12 residues. V lost 1 base, J lost 2 bases, and 2 bases lay in between. Germline V lookup: CDR1 SGHNT, CDR2 YYREEE (reference sequence). CDR3 residues: CASSLYTDTQYF. In nucleotides, the CDR3 is TGTGCCAGCAGCTTGTACACAGATACGCAGTATTTT.

The J gene is TRBJ1-1, the V gene TRBV14; perhaps TRBD1 as D (5 bases). Trimming shortened V by 0 bases and J by 11 bases, and 16 bases separated the two germline ends. CDR1 and CDR2 (germline): SGHDN, FVKESK. The CDR3 length is 14 residues. CDR3 nucleotide sequence: TGTGCCAGCAGCCAAGATTGGCGGGGGTCTTGGGCTTTCTTT. This codes for CASSQDWRGSWAFF.

The rearrangement links TRBV6-5 to TRBJ1-1; no definite D call. CDR3 length: 13 residues. Germline V gene sequence: CDR1 MNHEY, CDR2 SVGAGI. Trimming cost V 8 bases and J 5 bases, with 15 bases left between them. CDR3 DNA sequence: TGTGCCAGCGCTCGGCAGGATCGAACTGAAGCTTTCTTT. Its translation is CASARQDRTEAFF.

J is TRBJ2-5 and V is TRBV28, with 8 bases that match TRBD2. This CDR3 has 14 residues. Trimming removed 11 bases from V and 5 bases from J; junction bases left unmatched: 13. Germline-derived CDR1 and CDR2 are MDHEN and SYDVKM. The CDR3 region has the DNA TGTGCCCTCCGGGGGGGTCTGGTCGTGGAGACCCAGTACTTC. It yields the protein CALRGGLVVETQYF.

This clone was seen once. The chain links TRBV11-2 to TRBJ2-5, with D tentatively TRBD1 (6 bases). Deletions cut 4 bases from V and 5 bases from J, with 17 bases between. CDR1 is SGHAT and CDR2 is FQNNGV in the germline V gene. The CDR3 runs to 15 residues. CDR3 DNA sequence: TGTGCCAGCAGCTCCCCTAGGGGGAGTAGGGAGACCCAGTACTTC. Translated, it gives CASSSPRGSRETQYF.

The chain joins TRBV5-1 to TRBJ2-1, with TRBD2 matching over 9 bases. Germline V gene data show CDR1 as SGHRS and CDR2 as YFSETQ. The CDR3 spans 16 residues. Trimming removed 6 bases from V and 1 base from J; junction bases left unmatched: 8. CDR3 in DNA: TGCGCCAGCAAGAAGGCGGGAGGGCCTTCCTACAATGAGCAGTTCTTC. This gives the protein CASKKAGGPSYNEQFF.

The CDR3: CASSARDTPYEQYF. The CDR3 DNA reads TGTGCCAGCAGCGCGAGGGACACTCCCTACGAGCAGTACTTC. J is TRBJ2-7 and V is TRBV9; a possible D gene is TRBD1 (6 bases). CDR1 and CDR2 (germline): SGDLS, YYNGEE. The CDR3 extends over 14 amino acids. Trimming removed 3 bases at V and 2 bases at J, with 12 bases between.

The V and J genes are TRBV30 and TRBJ2-7, with 11 bases aligning to TRBD2. Trimming at V came to 2 bases and at J to 5 bases, leaving 2 bases not matched to a gene. Germline CDR1 is GTSNPN and CDR2 is SVGIG (reference sequence). The CDR3 is 13 residues long. Here the CDR3 reads CAWSKLAGDEQYF. The CDR3 DNA follows: TGTGCCTGGAGTAAACTAGCGGGAGACGAGCAGTACTTC. The full variable domain, its missing parts supplied by reference TRBV30 and TRBJ2-7, is SQTIHQWPATLVQPVGSPLSLECTVEGTSNPNLYWYRQAAGRGLQLLFYSVGIGQISSEVPQNLSASRPQDRQFILSSKKLLLSDSGFYLCAWSKLAGDEQYFGPGTRLTVT.

The chain recombines TRBV2 with TRBJ1-2; D is undetermined. Trimming left V 1 base short and J 4 bases short, with 10 bases between. The CDR3 is 14 residues long. From germline, CDR1 is SNHLY and CDR2 FYNNEI. The CDR3 region is CASSEGGGPYGYTF. CDR3 bases: TGTGCCAGCAGTGAAGGGGGAGGCCCCTATGGCTACACCTTC. The complete variable domain, with remaining parts taken from reference TRBV2 and TRBJ1-2, reads EPEVTQTPSHQVTQMGQEVILRCVPISNHLYFYWYRQILGQKVEFLVSFYNNEISEKSEIFDDQFSVERPDGSNFTLKIRSTKLEDSAMYFCASSEGGGPYGYTFGSGTRLTVV.

V is TRBV6-4 and J is TRBJ1-1, with D maybe TRBD1 (6 bases). V was shortened by 4 bases and J by 5 bases, with 11 bases between the two germline ends. The CDR3 extends over 13 amino acids. CDR1 MRHNA and CDR2 SNTAGT come from the germline V gene. CDR3 in amino acids: CASSGGGGTEAFF. The CDR3 DNA is TGTGCCAGCAGTGGAGGGGGTGGGACTGAAGCTTTCTTT.

This chain links TRBV6-1 with TRBJ1-2; D gene uncertain. V lost 5 bases, J lost 3 bases, and 7 bases lay in between. The CDR3 has 12 amino acids. Germline CDR1 reads MNHNS; CDR2 reads SASEGT. In DNA, the CDR3 is TGTGCCAGCAGTAACCGGGACTATGGCTACACCTTC. This translates into CASSNRDYGYTF.

The V call is TRBV5-4, the J call TRBJ2-3; perhaps TRBD2 as D (5 bases). This CDR3 comprises 12 residues. V shed 4 bases and J shed 5 bases, with 8 bases lying between them. Germline loops: CDR1 SGHNT, CDR2 YYREEE (reference sequence). DNA of the CDR3: TGTGCCAGCAGCCTAGCAGGAGATACGCAGTATTTT. It yields the protein CASSLAGDTQYF. The variable domain in full, with the rest retrieved from reference TRBV5-4 and TRBJ2-3, is ETGVTQSPTHLIKTRGQQVTLRCSSQSGHNTVSWYQQALGQGPQFIFQYYREEENGRGNFPPRFSGLQFPNYSSELNVNALELDDSALYLCASSLAGDTQYFGPGTRLTVL.

This clone was recorded only once. At one end the junction does not follow the germline gene, possibly because of a read error. This chain links TRBV7-9 with TRBJ2-2; D not resolved. The CDR3 runs 17 residues. The germline gives CDR1 SEHNR, CDR2 FQNEAQ (reference sequence). The CDR3 spells CSSSHISSWIGAGELFF. CDR3 in DNA: TGTTCCAGCAGTCATATCAGTAGTTGGATTGGAGCCGGGGAGCTGTTTTTT.

The rearrangement links TRBV5-6 to TRBJ2-7; 9 bases agree with TRBD2. This CDR3 has 15 residues. J lost 2 bases, V lost 4 bases, and 7 bases had no gene match. The germline V gene has CDR1 SGHDT and CDR2 YYEEEE. Here the CDR3 DNA reads TGTGCCAGCAGCAGGCCTAGCGGGGCGGCCTACGAGCAGTACTTC. It translates to CASSRPSGAAYEQYF.

In DNA form, the CDR3 reads TGTGCCAGCAGTTTATCTGGGACCGGGACTAGCGGAGATACGCAGTATTTT. Its translation is CASSLSGTGTSGDTQYF. V gene TRBV27 combines with J gene TRBJ2-3; 11 nucleotides align to TRBD2. V shed 0 bases, J shed 5 bases, and the junction held 7 bases outside the gene matches. Germline values: CDR1 MNHEY, CDR2 SMNVEV (reference sequence). The CDR3 has 17 residues.

The CDR3, as DNA: TGTGCCAGCAGCTTAGATGGAGGGCTTGGCACTGAAGCTTTCTTT. Protein: CASSLDGGLGTEAFF. The chain joins TRBV7-9 to TRBJ1-1; D uncertain. Germline V gene data show CDR1 as SEHNR and CDR2 as FQNEAQ (reference sequence). This CDR3 contains 15 residues. The V and J ends lost 1 base and 4 bases respectively, with 13 bases between them.